The source of this TCR beta chain is a study of response to subunit inactivated influenza vaccine. TCRdb re-derived calls from the RT-PCR reads in MiXCR, one entry per CDR3 protein. This table has approximately 300,000 distinct CDR3 sequences, about 20% appearing once. As to this clonotype: Its antigen is unknown.

The trim removed 5 bases at V and 6 bases at J, leaving 12 bases unmatched. The CDR3 is made up of 15 amino acids. From germline, CDR1 is MNHEY and CDR2 SVGEGT. Broader study findings: Only a handful of new T cells, the authors suggested, are recruited with each seasonal influenza vaccination.

The chain employs TRBV6-2 or TRBV6-3 and TRBJ2-7, with TRBD1 identical over 8 bases. The TCR comes from a man between 45 and 75 years old who received an inactivated influenza vaccine. Here the sequenced sample was PBMCs from blood, taken about 20 months after vaccination. The CDR3 spells CASSPDRGPFIEQYF. CDR3 coding DNA: TGTGCCAGCAGTCCCGACAGGGGTCCCTTCATCGAGCAGTACTTC.